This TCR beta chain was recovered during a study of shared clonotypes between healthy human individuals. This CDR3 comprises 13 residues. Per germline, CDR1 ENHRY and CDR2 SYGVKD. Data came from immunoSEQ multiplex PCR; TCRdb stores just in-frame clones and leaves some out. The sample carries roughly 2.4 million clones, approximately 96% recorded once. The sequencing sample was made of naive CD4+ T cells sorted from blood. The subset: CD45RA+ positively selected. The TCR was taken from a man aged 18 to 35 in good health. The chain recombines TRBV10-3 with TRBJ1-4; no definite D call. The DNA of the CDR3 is TGTGCAGTGGGTGGCAGCCCTAATGAAAAACTGTTTTTT. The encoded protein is CAVGGSPNEKLFF.